This note documents a single TCR beta chain sequence. As yet, its antigen is unknown. This sample was taken from a study of T cells expressing NK-cell markers. Study details: Eight donors were sequenced, of whom seven were HCMV-seropositive, while the remaining one was HCMV-seronegative.

Whole-study results and caveats: There were several donors in whom these clonotypes also led the CD3+CD56-NKG2C+ fraction. Expanded NKG2C+ T cell clones had unclear HCMV specificity.

CDR1 and CDR2 from the germline V gene are LNHDA and SQIVND (reference sequence). The CDR3 length is 18 residues. UMIs were included in TCR beta cDNA generated by 5'RACE template switching. TCRdb reprocessed the 5' RACE reads and keeps a single row for each CDR3 protein, giving no DNA. Recorded here are 500,000 or so distinct CDR3 sequences; the top ten clones represent approximately 4%. Sequences were obtained from blood T cells: a sorted CD56 or NKG2C T cell subset, CD4+ or CD8+ T cells, or bulk PBMC T cells (not recorded which). V gene TRBV19 combines with J gene TRBJ2-4; TCRdb calls TRBD1, which cannot be checked without DNA. This sequence originates from a man between 18 and 29 years old in good health. CDR3 amino acids: CASSKGAKWSIAKNIQYF.